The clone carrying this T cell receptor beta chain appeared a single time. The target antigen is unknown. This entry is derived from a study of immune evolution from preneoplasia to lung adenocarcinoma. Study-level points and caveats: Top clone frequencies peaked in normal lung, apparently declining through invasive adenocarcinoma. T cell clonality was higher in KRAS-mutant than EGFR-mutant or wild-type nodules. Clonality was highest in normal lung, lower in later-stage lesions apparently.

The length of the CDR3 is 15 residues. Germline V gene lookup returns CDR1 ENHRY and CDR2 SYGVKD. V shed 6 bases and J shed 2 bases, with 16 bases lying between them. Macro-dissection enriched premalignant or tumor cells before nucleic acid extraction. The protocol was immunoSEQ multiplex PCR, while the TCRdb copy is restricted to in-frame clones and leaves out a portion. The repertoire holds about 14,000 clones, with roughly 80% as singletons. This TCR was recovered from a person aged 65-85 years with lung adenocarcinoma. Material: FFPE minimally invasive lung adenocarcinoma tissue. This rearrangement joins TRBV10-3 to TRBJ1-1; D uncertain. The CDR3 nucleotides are TGTGCCATCAGACCGGACCTGGGGTTTAACACTGAAGCTTTCTTT. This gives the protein CAIRPDLGFNTEAFF.